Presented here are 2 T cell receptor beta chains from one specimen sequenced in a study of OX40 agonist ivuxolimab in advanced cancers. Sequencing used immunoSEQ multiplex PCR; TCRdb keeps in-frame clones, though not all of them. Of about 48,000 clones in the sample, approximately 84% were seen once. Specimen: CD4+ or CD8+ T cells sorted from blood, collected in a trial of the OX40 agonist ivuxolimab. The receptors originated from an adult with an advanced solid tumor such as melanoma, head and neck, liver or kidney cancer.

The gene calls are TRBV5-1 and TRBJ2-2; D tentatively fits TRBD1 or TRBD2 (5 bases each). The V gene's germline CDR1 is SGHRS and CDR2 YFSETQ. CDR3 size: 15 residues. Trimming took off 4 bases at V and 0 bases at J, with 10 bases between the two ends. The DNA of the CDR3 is TGCGCCAGCAGCACTTCGGGGCCGAACACCGGGGAGCTGTTTTTT. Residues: CASSTSGPNTGELFF.

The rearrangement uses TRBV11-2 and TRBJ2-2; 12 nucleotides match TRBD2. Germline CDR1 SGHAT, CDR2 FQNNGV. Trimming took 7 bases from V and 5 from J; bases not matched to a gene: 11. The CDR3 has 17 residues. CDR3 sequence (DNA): TGTGCCAGCACAAAAACGAGACTAGCGGGAGTTACCGGGGAGCTGTTTTTT. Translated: CASTKTRLAGVTGELFF.